The clone carrying this T cell receptor beta chain was seen many times. Antigen unknown. Cells sorted as Tregs were CD4+, CD25+ and CD127-/low. Each CDR3 protein gets one entry after TCRdb re-called the 5' RACE reads with MiXCR. The sample carries roughly 45,000 distinct CDR3 sequences, more than 20% recorded once. Study-wide results and limits: Greatest tumor Treg TCR overlap was with tumor naive CD4+ cells. Tumor memory CD4+ T cell TCR gene usage was found to cluster with blood and lymph node memory CD4+ cells and with lymph node naive CD4+ cells.

The CDR3 contains 18 residues. Germline V gene lookup returns CDR1 MNHEY and CDR2 SMNVEV (reference sequence). The V and J ends lost 1 base and 5 bases, in that order; junction bases with no gene match: 15. The chain has TRBV27 and TRBJ2-7; TRBD2 matches 9 bases. The sequencing sample was made of Tregs sorted from a lymph node. The receptor comes from a female donor with breast cancer. This chain's CDR3 is CASSLYPSGDPQRDEQYF. In DNA form, the CDR3 reads TGTGCCAGCAGTTTATATCCTAGCGGGGACCCACAACGGGACGAGCAGTACTTC.